This record looks at one T cell receptor beta chain sequence and its context. This sample is drawn from a study of blood T cell repertoires in COVID-19. Study in general: Sites across the United States, Italy and Spain contributed samples from acute and convalescent COVID-19. The cDNA or gDNA used as material had been derived from T cells, B-cell-depleted T cells, or PBMCs.

Profiling relied on immunoSEQ multiplex PCR, and the TCRdb table lists in-frame clones only, not all of them. This table has 200,000 to 250,000 clones, approximately 86% appearing once. Seattle researchers signed up patients amid active infection and tracked them longitudinally. Per germline, CDR1 SGHAT and CDR2 FQNNGV. The V and J ends lost 0 bases and 1 base respectively, with 9 bases between them. CDR3 length equals 16 residues. The chain is built from TRBV11-2 and TRBJ2-2; no reliable D call. This sequence originates from a woman aged 25 to 39 with COVID-19, enrolled during active disease. The sample taken for sequencing was peripheral blood. The CDR3 region has the DNA TGTGCCAGCAGCTTAGAGGCTAGTTGGAACACCGGGGAGCTGTTTTTT. Translated, it gives CASSLEASWNTGELFF.